The present entry profiles one T cell receptor beta chain with its context. No antigen is known for it. Time point defined: recipient sample about 28 days before transplant, after cytoreduction. Some clones are missing from TCRdb's copy, which holds only in-frame ones; the method was immunoSEQ multiplex PCR. The table lists roughly 45,000 clones, 80% to 90% of them singletons. The data are from a study of T cell clonotyping in hematopoietic cell transplantation. Overall study: Pretransplant recipient samples were taken after cytoreduction.

Points from the study as a whole: Few recipient clonotypes overlapped donors; over 95% were de novo at given depth.

Trimming stripped 5 bases from V and 0 bases from J, with 15 bases between. This CDR3 spans 16 amino acids. Germline V gives CDR1 LNHDA, CDR2 SQIVND (reference sequence). This sample comprised peripheral blood mononuclear cells, obtained before stem cell transplant. The chain is built from TRBV19 and TRBJ2-3; D unclear. This receptor was taken from a man between 60 and 70 years old with biphenotypic leukemia. Some clones in this sample may be carry-over from other donors' samples. For the CDR3, the DNA is TGTGCCAGTAGTCTTATGACCGAAACTAGCACAGATACGCAGTATTTT. It specifies CASSLMTETSTDTQYF.